This note documents a single T cell receptor (beta chain) sequence. The data were obtained in a study of blood T cell repertoires in COVID-19. Looking at the study overall: Both acute and convalescent COVID-19 samples were obtained from the United States, Italy and Spain. The cDNA or gDNA used as material had been derived from T cells, B-cell-depleted T cells, or PBMCs.

Original data processing: Counts of nucleated cells, estimated from reference gene primer amplification, were obtained. Sequencing used immunoSEQ multiplex PCR; TCRdb keeps in-frame clones, though not all of them. Clonal size and the V and J genes are those of that table, whereas D and trimming came from the DNA. The table lists some 390,000 clones, about 91% of them singletons, with about 1.6% in the top ten. Germline CDR1 and CDR2: MDHEN and SYDVKM. Losses at the gene ends were 6 bases for V and 1 base for J; bases not matched to a gene: 7. The CDR3 has 15 amino acids. This sequence originates from a middle-aged woman with COVID-19, enrolled during active disease. The gene calls are TRBV28 and TRBJ1-1, with 8 bases aligning to TRBD1. The sample taken for sequencing was peripheral blood. CDR3 region: CASRPTTGENTEAFF. CDR3 bases: TGTGCCAGCAGACCCACGACAGGGGAGAACACTGAAGCTTTCTTT.